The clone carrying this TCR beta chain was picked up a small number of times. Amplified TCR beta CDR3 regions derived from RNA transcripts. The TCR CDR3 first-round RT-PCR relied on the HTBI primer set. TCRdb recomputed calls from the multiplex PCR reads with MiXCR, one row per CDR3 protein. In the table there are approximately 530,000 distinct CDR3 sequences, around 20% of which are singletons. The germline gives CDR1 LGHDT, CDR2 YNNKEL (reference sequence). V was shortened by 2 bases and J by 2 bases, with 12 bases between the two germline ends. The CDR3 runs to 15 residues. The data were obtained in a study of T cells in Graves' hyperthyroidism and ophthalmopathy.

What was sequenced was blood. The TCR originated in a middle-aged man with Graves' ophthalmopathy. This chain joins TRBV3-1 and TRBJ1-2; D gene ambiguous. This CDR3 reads CASSQYSVSNYGYTF. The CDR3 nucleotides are TGTGCCAGCAGCCAATACAGTGTTTCAAACTATGGCTACACCTTC.